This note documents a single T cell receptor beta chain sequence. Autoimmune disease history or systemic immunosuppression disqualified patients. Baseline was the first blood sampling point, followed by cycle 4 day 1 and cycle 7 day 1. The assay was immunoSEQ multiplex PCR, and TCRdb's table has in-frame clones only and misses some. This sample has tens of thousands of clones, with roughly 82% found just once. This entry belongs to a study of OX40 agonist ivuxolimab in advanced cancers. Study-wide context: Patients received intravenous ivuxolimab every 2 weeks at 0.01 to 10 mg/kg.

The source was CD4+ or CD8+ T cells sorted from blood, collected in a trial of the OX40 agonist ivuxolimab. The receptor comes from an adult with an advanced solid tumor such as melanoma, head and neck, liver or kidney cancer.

The CDR3 region is CASSYSAGYEYNGYTF. The CDR3 DNA reads TGTGCCAGCAGTTACTCAGCAGGGTACGAATATAATGGCTACACCTTC. The J gene is TRBJ1-2, the V gene TRBV6-5; maybe TRBD1 (5 bases). Germline lookup yields CDR1 MNHEY and CDR2 SVGAGI. CDR3 length: 16 residues. The V end was cut by 0 bases, the J end by 6 bases, with 17 bases between.